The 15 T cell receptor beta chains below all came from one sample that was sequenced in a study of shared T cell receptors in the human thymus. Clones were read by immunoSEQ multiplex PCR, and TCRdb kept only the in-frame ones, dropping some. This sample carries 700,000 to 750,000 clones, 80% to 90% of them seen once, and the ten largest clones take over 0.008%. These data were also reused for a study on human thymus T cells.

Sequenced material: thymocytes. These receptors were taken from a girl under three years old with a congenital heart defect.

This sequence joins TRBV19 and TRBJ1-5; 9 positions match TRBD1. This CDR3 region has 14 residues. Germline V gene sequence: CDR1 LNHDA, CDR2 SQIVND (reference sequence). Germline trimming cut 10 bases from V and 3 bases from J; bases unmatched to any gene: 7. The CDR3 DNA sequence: TGTGCCACCCAAGGGACAGGGCACAATCAGCCCCAGCATTTT. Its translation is CATQGTGHNQPQHF.

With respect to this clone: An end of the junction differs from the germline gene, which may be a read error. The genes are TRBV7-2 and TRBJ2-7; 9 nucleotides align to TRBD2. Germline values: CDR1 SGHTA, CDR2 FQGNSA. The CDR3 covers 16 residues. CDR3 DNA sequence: TGTGCCAGCAGATTAGAAAGCGGGGGGCCTAGGCACGAGCAGTACTTC. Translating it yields CASRLESGGPRHEQYF. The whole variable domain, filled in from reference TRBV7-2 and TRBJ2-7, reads GAGVSQSPSNKVTEKGKDVELRCDPISGHTALYWYRQSLGQGLEFLIYFQGNSAPDKSGLPSDRFSAERTGGSVSTLTIQRTQQEDSAVYLCASRLESGGPRHEQYFGPGTRLTVT.

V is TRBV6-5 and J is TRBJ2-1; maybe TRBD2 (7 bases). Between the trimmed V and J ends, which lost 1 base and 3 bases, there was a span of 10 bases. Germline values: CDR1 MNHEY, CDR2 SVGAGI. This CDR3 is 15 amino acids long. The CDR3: CASSYWGGLYNEQFF. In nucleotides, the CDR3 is TGTGCCAGCAGTTACTGGGGGGGGCTCTACAATGAGCAGTTCTTC.

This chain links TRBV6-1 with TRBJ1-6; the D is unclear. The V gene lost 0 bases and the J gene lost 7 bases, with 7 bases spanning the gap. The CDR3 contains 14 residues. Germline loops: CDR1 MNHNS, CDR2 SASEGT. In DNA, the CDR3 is TGTGCCAGCAGTGAAGCTCCTCTAAATTCACCCCTCCACTTT. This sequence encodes CASSEAPLNSPLHF.

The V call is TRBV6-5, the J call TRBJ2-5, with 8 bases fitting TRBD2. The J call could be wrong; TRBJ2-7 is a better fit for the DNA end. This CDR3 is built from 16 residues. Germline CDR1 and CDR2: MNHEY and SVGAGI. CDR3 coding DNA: TGTGCCAGCAGTTATAACCCGGGGGGGAGCTCCTACGAGCAGTACTTC. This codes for CASSYNPGGSSYEQYF.

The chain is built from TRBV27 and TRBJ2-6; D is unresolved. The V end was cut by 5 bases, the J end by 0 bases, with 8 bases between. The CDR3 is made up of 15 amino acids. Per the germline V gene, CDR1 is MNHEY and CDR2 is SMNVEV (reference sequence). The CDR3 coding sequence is TGTGCCAGCAGTGGTGCAGGCTCTGGGGCCAACGTCCTGACTTTC. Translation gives CASSGAGSGANVLTF.

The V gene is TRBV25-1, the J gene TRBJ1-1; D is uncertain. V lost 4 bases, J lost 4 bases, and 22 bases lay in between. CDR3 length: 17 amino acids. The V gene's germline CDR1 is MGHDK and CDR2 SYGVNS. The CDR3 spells CASSVSSHEEEGTEAFF. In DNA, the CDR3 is TGTGCCAGCAGTGTTAGTTCGCATGAGGAAGAGGGCACTGAAGCTTTCTTT.

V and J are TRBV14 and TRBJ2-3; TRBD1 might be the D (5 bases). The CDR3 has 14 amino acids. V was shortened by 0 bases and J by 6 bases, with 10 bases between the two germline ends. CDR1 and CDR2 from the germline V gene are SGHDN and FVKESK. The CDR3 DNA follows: TGTGCCAGCAGCCAAGAGTGGACAACCGATACGCAGTATTTT. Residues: CASSQEWTTDTQYF.

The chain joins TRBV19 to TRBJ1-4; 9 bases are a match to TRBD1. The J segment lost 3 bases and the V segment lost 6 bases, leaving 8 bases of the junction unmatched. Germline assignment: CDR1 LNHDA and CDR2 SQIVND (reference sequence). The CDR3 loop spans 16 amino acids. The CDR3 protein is CASRGDRGSPNEKLFF. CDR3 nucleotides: TGTGCCAGTAGAGGCGACAGGGGGTCTCCTAATGAAAAACTGTTTTTT.

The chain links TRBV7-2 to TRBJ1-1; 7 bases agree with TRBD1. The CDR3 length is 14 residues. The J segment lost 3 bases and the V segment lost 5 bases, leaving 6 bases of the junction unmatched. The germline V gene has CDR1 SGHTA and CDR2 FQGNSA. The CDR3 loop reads CASSPRQGHTEAFF. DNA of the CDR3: TGTGCCAGCAGCCCACGACAGGGACACACTGAAGCTTTCTTT.

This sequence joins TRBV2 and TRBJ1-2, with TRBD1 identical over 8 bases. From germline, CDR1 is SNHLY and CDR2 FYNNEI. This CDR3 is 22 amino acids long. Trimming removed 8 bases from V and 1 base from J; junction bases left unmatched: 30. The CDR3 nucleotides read TGTGCCAGCTCCTTGCCGCGGGACAGGACCCCCCGGTGGCCGCGACTTAACTATGGCTACACCTTC. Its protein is CASSLPRDRTPRWPRLNYGYTF. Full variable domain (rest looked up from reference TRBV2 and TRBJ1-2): EPEVTQTPSHQVTQMGQEVILRCVPISNHLYFYWYRQILGQKVEFLVSFYNNEISEKSEIFDDQFSVERPDGSNFTLKIRSTKLEDSAMYFCASSLPRDRTPRWPRLNYGYTFGSGTRLTVV.

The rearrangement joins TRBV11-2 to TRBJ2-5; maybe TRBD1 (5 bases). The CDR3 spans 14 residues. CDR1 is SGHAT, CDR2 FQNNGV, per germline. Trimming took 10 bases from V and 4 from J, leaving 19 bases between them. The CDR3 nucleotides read TGTGCCACCCCAGGCGACAGAAGGTTAGAGACCCAGTACTTC. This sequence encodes CATPGDRRLETQYF.

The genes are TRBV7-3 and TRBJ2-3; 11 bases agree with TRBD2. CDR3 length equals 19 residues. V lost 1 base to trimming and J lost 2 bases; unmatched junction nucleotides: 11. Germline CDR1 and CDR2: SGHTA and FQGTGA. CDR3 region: CASSLSPTSSGGTTDTQYF. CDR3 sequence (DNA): TGTGCCAGCAGCTTAAGCCCTACCTCTAGCGGGGGGACCACAGATACGCAGTATTTT.

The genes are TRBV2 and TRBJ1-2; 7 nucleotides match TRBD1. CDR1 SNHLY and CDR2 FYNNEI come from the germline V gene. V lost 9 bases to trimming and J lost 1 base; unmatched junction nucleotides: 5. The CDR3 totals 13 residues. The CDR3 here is CARQGIFNYGYTF. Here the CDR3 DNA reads TGTGCCAGACAGGGGATCTTTAACTATGGCTACACCTTC.

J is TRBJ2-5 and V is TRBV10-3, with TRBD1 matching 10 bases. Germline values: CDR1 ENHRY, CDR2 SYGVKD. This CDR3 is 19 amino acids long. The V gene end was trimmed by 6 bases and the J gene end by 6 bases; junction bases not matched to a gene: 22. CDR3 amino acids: CAISAKTFNPGTGEKTQYF. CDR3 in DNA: TGTGCCATCAGCGCTAAGACATTTAATCCCGGGACAGGGGAAAAGACCCAGTACTTC.